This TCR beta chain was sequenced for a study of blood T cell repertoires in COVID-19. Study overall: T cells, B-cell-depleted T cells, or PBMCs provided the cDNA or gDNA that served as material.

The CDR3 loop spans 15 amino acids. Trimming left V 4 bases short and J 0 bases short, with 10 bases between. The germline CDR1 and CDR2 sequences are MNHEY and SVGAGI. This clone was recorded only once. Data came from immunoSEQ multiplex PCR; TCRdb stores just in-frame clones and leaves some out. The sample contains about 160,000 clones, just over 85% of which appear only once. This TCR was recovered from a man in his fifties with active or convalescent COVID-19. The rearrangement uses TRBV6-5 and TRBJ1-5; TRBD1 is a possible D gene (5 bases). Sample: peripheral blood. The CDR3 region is CASSSGGDSNQPQHF. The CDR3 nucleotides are TGTGCCAGCAGTTCCGGGGGGGATAGCAATCAGCCCCAGCATTTT.